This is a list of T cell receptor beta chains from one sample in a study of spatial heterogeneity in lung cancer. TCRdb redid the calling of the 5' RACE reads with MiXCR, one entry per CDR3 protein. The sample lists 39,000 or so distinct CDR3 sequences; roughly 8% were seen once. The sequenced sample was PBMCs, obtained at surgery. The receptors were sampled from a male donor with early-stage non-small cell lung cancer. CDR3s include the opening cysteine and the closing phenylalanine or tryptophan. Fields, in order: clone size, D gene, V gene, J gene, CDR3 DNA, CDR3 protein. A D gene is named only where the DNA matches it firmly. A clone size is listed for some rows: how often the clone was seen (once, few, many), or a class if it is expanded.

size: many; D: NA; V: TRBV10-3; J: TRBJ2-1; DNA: TGTGCCATCAGTGATCAAAGAAGCCGATCCTCGGGATACAATGAGCAGTTCTTC; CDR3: CAISDQRSRSSGYNEQFF
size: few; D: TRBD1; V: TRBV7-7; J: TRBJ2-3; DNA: TGTGCTAGCAGCTTAAACGACAGGGAAACAGATACGCAGTATTTT; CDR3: CASSLNDRETDTQYF
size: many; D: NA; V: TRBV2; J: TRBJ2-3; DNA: TGTGCCAGCAGTGGTCAGGGGCTAAGCACAGATACGCAGTATTTT; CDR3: CASSGQGLSTDTQYF
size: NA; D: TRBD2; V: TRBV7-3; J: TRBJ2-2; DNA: TGTGCCAGCAGCTTATTCCCTTTTAGCGGGACCGCGAACACCGGGGAGCTGTTTTTT; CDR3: CASSLFPFSGTANTGELFF
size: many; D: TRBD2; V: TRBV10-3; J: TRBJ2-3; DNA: TGTGCCATCAGCACCTCTAGCGGAAGCACAGATACGCAGTATTTT; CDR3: CAISTSSGSTDTQYF
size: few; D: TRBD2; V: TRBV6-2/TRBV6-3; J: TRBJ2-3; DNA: TGTGCCAGCATCAAGGGGACTAGCCTCCAAGATACGCAGTATTTT; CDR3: CASIKGTSLQDTQYF
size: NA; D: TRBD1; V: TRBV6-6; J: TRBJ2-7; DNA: TGTGCCAGCAGATCCCAAACAGGGGGGAATTACGAGCAGTACTTC; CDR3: CASRSQTGGNYEQYF
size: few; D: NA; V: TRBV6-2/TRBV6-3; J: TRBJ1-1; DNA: TGTGCCAGCAAAAAGGGGCCGGCCGGGGACACTGAAGCTTTCTTT; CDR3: CASKKGPAGDTEAFF
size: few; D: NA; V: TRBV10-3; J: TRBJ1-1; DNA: TGTGCCATCAGTCAGACCCAGGGAGGCACTGAAGCTTTCTTT; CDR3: CAISQTQGGTEAFF
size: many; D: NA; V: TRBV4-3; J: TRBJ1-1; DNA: TGCGCCAGCAGCCAAGTTGGAAACACTGAAGCTTTCTTT; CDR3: CASSQVGNTEAFF
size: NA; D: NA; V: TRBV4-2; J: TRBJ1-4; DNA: TGTGCCAGCAGCCAAGTCGGGTCAGCTAATGAAAAACTGTTTTTT; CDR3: CASSQVGSANEKLFF
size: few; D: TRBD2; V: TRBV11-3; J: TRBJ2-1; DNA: TGTGCCAGCAGCAGATGGACTAGCAGTGGGTCCTACAATGAGCAGTTCTTC; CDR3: CASSRWTSSGSYNEQFF
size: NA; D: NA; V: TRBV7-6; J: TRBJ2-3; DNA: TGTGCCAGCAGCGTCGGGCTGGGGGTCACAGATACGCAGTATTTT; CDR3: CASSVGLGVTDTQYF
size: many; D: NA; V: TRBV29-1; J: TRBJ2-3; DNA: TGCAGCGTTGAAGTAGGAGACGGGGTTTTCACAGATACGCAGTATTTT; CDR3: CSVEVGDGVFTDTQYF
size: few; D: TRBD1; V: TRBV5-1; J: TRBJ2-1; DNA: TGCGCCAGCAGCCCAGGATGGGACAGGGGGTTTAGCTCCTACAATGAGCAGTTCTTC; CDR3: CASSPGWDRGFSSYNEQFF
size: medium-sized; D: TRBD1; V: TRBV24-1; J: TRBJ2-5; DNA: TGTGCCACCAGTGATAAGCTACAGGGGGAGGTCCAAGAGACCCAGTACTTC; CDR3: CATSDKLQGEVQETQYF
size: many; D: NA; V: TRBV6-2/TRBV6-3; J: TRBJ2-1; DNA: TGTGCCAGCAGGCAGTTTTCGGGAGCTGGGTACAATGAGCAGTTCTTC; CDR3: CASRQFSGAGYNEQFF
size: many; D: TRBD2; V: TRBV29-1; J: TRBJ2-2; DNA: TGCAGCGTTGAAGATCAGAGTGGCGGGAGGTTCGGGGAGCTGTTTTTT; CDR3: CSVEDQSGGRFGELFF
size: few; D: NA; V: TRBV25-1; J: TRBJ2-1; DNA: TGTGCCAGCAGTGAAAAGGGTGGGGCTACCTCCTACAATGAGCAGTTCTTC; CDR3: CASSEKGGATSYNEQFF
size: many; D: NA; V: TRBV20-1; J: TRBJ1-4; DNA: TGCAGTGCGGAGCTTGGGGAAAAACTGTTTTTT; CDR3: CSAELGEKLFF
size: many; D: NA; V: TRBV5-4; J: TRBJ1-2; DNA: TGTGCCAGCAGCTTGGAAGGGGCTTATGGCTACACCTTC; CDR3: CASSLEGAYGYTF
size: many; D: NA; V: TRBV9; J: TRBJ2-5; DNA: TGTGCCAGCAGCGTTTACTCGCAGGGTGAGACCCAGTACTTC; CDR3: CASSVYSQGETQYF
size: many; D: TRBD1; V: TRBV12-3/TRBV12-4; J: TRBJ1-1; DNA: TGTGCCAGCAGTCCCATACAGGGGCCCGCTTTCTTT; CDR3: CASSPIQGPAFF